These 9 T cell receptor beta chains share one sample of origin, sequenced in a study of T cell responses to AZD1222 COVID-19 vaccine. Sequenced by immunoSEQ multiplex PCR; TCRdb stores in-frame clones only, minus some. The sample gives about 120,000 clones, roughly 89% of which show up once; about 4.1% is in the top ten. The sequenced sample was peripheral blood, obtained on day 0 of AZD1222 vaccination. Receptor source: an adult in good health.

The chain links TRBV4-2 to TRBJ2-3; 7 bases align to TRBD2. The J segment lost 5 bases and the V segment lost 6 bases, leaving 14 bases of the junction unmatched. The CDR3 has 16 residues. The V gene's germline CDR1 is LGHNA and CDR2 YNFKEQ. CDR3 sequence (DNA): TGTGCCAGCAGTCCCGCTTCTAGCGGTGCGGGAGATACGCAGTATTTT. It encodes CASSPASSGAGDTQYF.

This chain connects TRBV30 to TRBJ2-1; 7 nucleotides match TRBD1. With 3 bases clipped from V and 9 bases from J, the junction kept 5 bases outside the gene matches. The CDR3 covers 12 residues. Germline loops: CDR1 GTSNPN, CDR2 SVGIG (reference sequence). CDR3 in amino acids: CAWSLGGSEQFF. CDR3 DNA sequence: TGTGCCTGGAGCCTAGGGGGCAGTGAGCAGTTCTTC.

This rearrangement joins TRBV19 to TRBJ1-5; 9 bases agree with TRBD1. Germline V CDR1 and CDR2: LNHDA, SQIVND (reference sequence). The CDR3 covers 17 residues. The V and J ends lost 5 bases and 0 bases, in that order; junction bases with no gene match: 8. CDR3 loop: CASSPRTGAYSNQPQHF. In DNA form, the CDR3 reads TGTGCCAGTAGTCCCCGGACAGGGGCCTATAGCAATCAGCCCCAGCATTTT.

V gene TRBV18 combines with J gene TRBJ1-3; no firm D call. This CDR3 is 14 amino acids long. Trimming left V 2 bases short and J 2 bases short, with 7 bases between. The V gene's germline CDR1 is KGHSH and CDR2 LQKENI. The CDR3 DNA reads TGTGCCAGCTCACCAGAGGTACCTGGAAACACCATATATTTT. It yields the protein CASSPEVPGNTIYF.

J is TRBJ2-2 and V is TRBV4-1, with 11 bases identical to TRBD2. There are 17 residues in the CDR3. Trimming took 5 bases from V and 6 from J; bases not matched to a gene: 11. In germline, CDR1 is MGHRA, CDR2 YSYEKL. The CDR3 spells CASSFLLAGGPPGELFF. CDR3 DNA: TGCGCCAGCAGCTTCCTCTTAGCGGGGGGGCCCCCCGGGGAGCTGTTTTTT.

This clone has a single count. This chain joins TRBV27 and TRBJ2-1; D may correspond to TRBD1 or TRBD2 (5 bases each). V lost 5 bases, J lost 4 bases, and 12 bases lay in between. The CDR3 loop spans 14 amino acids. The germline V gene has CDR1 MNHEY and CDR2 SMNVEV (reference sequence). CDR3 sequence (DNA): TGTGCCAGCAGTAGCCGGGACGGATACAATGAGCAGTTCTTC. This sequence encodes CASSSRDGYNEQFF.

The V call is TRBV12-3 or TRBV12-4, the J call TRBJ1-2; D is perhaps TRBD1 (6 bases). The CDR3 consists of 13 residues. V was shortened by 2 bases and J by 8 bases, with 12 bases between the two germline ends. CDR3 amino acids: CASSLRQGQGYTF. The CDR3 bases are TGTGCCAGCAGTTTAAGGCAGGGGCAAGGCTACACCTTC.

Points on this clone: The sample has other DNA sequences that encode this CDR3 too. The CDR3 bases are TGTGCCAGCAGTTACGGGACAGGGGAAAAACTGTTTTTT. Translating gives CASSYGTGEKLFF. V usage is TRBV6-6 and J usage is TRBJ1-4; 9 bases agree with TRBD1. J gave up 8 bases and V 2 bases, and 0 bases lay outside the gene matches. This CDR3 is built from 13 residues. Germline loops: CDR1 MNHNY, CDR2 SVGAGI (reference sequence).

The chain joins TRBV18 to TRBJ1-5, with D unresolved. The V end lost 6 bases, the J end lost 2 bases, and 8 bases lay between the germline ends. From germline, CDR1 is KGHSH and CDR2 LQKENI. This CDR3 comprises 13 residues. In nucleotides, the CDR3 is TGTGCCAGCTCCCCGGAGCGCAATCAGCCCCAGCATTTT. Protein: CASSPERNQPQHF. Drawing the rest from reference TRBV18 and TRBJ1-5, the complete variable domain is NAGVMQNPRHLVRRRGQEARLRCSPMKGHSHVYWYRQLPEEGLKFMVYLQKENIIDESGMPKERFSAEFPKEGPSILRIQQVVRGDSAAYFCASSPERNQPQHFGDGTRLSIL.